Listed here are 9 T cell receptor beta chains from one sample, sequenced in a study of T-cell memory formation after mild COVID-19. One entry per CDR3 protein, called by TCRdb with MiXCR from the 5' RACE reads. This table holds around 500,000 distinct CDR3 sequences, about 18% found once. Sequencing was performed on PBMCs or a T cell subset sorted from them (not recorded which). The receptor set was obtained from an adult woman who had mild COVID-19 (a few samples of this study predate the infection). Cell type and time point are not known.

The chain has TRBV23-1 and TRBJ2-7; D may be TRBD1 (5 bases). TRBV23-1 is identified as an open reading frame with a role that is uncertain. V was trimmed by 2 bases and J by 4 bases, leaving 15 bases between them. This CDR3 contains 15 residues. The CDR3 loop reads CASSQNRSSAYEQYF. CDR3 nucleotide sequence: TGCGCCAGCAGTCAAAACAGGTCTTCAGCGTACGAGCAGTACTTC.

The CDR3 sequence: CASSPRREDTEAFF. The CDR3 coding sequence is TGTGCCAGCTCACCGCGCAGGGAGGACACTGAAGCTTTCTTT. The chain combines TRBV18 with TRBJ1-1; the D gene is possibly TRBD1 (5 bases). CDR3 length: 14 residues. V was trimmed by 3 bases and J by 3 bases, leaving 11 bases between them. CDR1 is KGHSH and CDR2 is LQKENI in the germline V gene.

This rearrangement joins TRBV5-1 to TRBJ2-3; 14 nucleotides agree with TRBD2. Looked up from germline, CDR1 is SGHRS and CDR2 is YFSETQ. The trim removed 0 bases at V and 1 base at J, leaving 4 bases unmatched. CDR3 length: 18 residues. The DNA for the CDR3 is TGCGCCAGCAGCTTGGGGACTAGCGGGGGGACCGGCACAGATACGCAGTATTTT. As protein: CASSLGTSGGTGTDTQYF.

The J gene is TRBJ2-7, the V gene TRBV5-1; possible D gene TRBD1, 5 bases. Germline V gene data show CDR1 as SGHRS and CDR2 as YFSETQ. V was shortened by 0 bases and J by 5 bases, with 12 bases between the two germline ends. This CDR3 is built from 14 residues. CDR3 protein: CASSLVPTDNEQYF. The CDR3 region has the DNA TGCGCCAGCAGCTTGGTACCGACGGACAACGAGCAGTACTTC.

This clonotype showed up just a few times. This chain connects TRBV7-6 to TRBJ2-7; D call uncertain. Deletions cut 1 base from V and 3 bases from J, with 10 bases between. The CDR3 length is 14 residues. Germline values: CDR1 SGHVS, CDR2 FNYEAQ. The CDR3 DNA reads TGTGCCAGCAGCTTAGAAGCAGACCTCTACGAGCAGTACTTC. It encodes CASSLEADLYEQYF.

The rearrangement links TRBV12-3 or TRBV12-4 to TRBJ1-6; a possible D gene is TRBD1 (5 bases). Trimming cost V 2 bases and J 9 bases, with 11 bases left between them. The CDR3 loop spans 14 amino acids. The CDR3 DNA follows: TGTGCCAGCAGTTTACAGGGAGGCAGTTCACCCCTCCACTTT. It specifies CASSLQGGSSPLHF.

In this sample, this clonotype turned up a few times. The rearrangement uses TRBV7-3 and TRBJ2-1; 8 positions match TRBD2. Trimming at V came to 5 bases and at J to 6 bases, leaving 9 bases not matched to a gene. Germline loops: CDR1 SGHTA, CDR2 FQGTGA. CDR3 size: 15 residues. The CDR3: CASSHGTRGPNEQFF. CDR3 in DNA: TGTGCCAGCAGCCATGGGACTAGAGGACCCAATGAGCAGTTCTTC.

The J gene is TRBJ2-2, the V gene TRBV4-3, with TRBD2 matching 8 bases. CDR3 length: 17 amino acids. With 1 base clipped from V and 6 bases from J, the junction kept 10 bases outside the gene matches. The germline CDR1 and CDR2 sequences are LGHNA and YSLEER. CDR3 DNA: TGCGCCAGCAGCCAAGGAGGGCTAGCGGGTCCTGCCGGGGAGCTGTTTTTT. It codes for CASSQGGLAGPAGELFF.

This rearrangement joins TRBV7-6 to TRBJ1-6; 9 positions match TRBD1. Looked up from germline, CDR1 is SGHVS and CDR2 is FNYEAQ. The length of the CDR3 is 16 residues. Losses at the gene ends were 2 bases for V and 7 bases for J; bases not matched to a gene: 6. Here the CDR3 DNA reads TGTGCCAGCAGCTTAACCCGGGACAGGGCCAATTCACCCCTCCACTTT. Amino acids: CASSLTRDRANSPLHF.